The sequence of this T cell receptor beta chain was determined in a study of regulatory T cells in long-lasting Graves disease. Study background: Over 5 years of antithyroid drugs with positive TSH receptor antibodies was taken to mean persistent Graves' disease.

This clonotype was recorded a few times. Its target is not known. Time point defined: persistent/refractory GD, antithyroid drugs over 5 years with positive TRAb. PBMC RNA served as the TCR library source. The diagnosis of Graves' disease used American Thyroid Association guidelines. Relying on iRepertoire HTBI primers and Arm-PCR of CDR3 regions, the team built TCR beta libraries. Source study methods: Identification across samples found about 61 TRBV and around 15 TRBJ segments. MiXCR was run by TCRdb on the multiplex PCR reads, yielding one entry per CDR3 protein. None of the V and J calls come from the authors' own analysis; TCRdb made them. The sample has 350,000 to 450,000 distinct CDR3 sequences, about 21% seen once; the top ten hold 14%. General observations from the study: Persistent patients shared 2,741 public clonotypes among themselves. Newly diagnosed patients shared fewer, at nearly 1,000.

The germline gives CDR1 SGHAT, CDR2 FQNNGV. Deletions cut 5 bases from V and 5 bases from J, with 18 bases between. The CDR3 runs 15 residues. The sequences come from peripheral blood mononuclear cells (PBMCs), collected when the disease was refractory, from a patient treated with antithyroid drugs. The chain links TRBV11-2 to TRBJ1-1, with D unclear. The receptor comes from a female donor with Graves disease. The CDR3 here is CASSPIFKRNTEAFF. The CDR3 DNA sequence: TGTGCCAGCAGCCCGATATTTAAAAGGAATACTGAAGCTTTCTTT.